What follows is one T cell receptor beta chain and its context. This clonotype was observed many times. Its antigen is currently not known. No base quality information exists; no much larger clone differs at one position. These data belong to a study of regulatory T cells in long-lasting Graves disease (dated by TCRdb to the early 2020s). Describing the broader study: Persistent Graves' disease meant more than 5 years of antithyroid drug treatment with TSH receptor autoantibodies that stayed positive. Persistent Graves' disease patients were compared with newly diagnosed Graves' disease patients by peripheral blood TCR sequencing and RNA sequencing. The study took place in China and was registered as a clinical trial. A total of 33 samples underwent TCR sequencing, from some 13 patients with persistent Graves' disease and 20 patients with newly diagnosed Graves' disease. In the clinical cohort, patients with persistent Graves' disease had used antithyroid drugs for an average of approximately eleven years. The paper as a whole reports these results and caveats: A larger number of public clonotypes was shared among persistent patients (approximately 3,000) than among newly diagnosed patients (roughly 980). Only peripheral blood was studied, because thyroid tissue, the primary lesion, was inaccessible. Persistent Graves' disease patients showed lower TCR Shannon entropy and fewer highly expanded clones than newly diagnosed patients, suggesting clonal expansion. As a limitation, the authors acknowledged that the small sample size may reduce accuracy. Sequencing and analysis were limited to the TCR beta chain.

The protocol used for the library was multiplex PCR. Sequencing instrument: Illumina HiSeq 4000. CDR3 regions were amplified by Arm-PCR with iRepertoire HTBI primers to construct TCR beta libraries. Before sequencing, the PCR products went through gel purification. The study's processing was this. Across samples, about 64 TRBV and 15 or so TRBJ segments were identified and used for gene usage analysis of CDR3 amino acid clonotypes. COPE and FqMerger were used to merge filtered high-quality paired reads into contigs. BLAST was used to align contigs to the IMGT TRBV, TRBD and TRBJ reference genes, and CDR3 was defined following IMGT. Any clonotype with a frequency above 0.1% was counted as a highly expanded clone. Shannon entropy served as the measure of repertoire diversity, while the Gini coefficient captured V-J evenness. Clonotypes shared by more than one individual were considered public. Using fastp trimming at Q25 and MiXCR clonotype assembly, TCRdb reanalyzed the public sequencing data and kept in-frame beta chains. Each CDR3 protein gets just one entry, which takes the most common genes and DNA from the rows behind it. TCRdb assigned the V and J calls; the authors' analysis was not used. The sample data list about 290,000 distinct CDR3 sequences, and approximately 20% of these were observed just once. Roughly 50% of the sample comes from the top ten.

What this sample's time point label stands for: persistent/refractory GD, antithyroid drugs over 5 years with positive TRAb. For both TCR sequencing and RNA sequencing, RNA was extracted from PBMCs in TRIzol. The diagnosis of Graves' disease was made according to American Thyroid Association guidelines. The patients came from an endocrinology department in Xi'an, China. From each patient, 8 to 10 milliliters of peripheral blood was collected into an EDTA anticoagulant tube. Ficoll Paque Plus density gradient separation was used to isolate PBMCs, and no further T cell sorting was done. An Agilent 2100 Bioanalyzer and agarose gel were used to assess RNA quality, and a NanoDrop 2000 was used to measure RNA concentration. Sequences were derived from peripheral blood mononuclear cells (PBMCs), sampled when the disease was refractory, from a patient treated with antithyroid drugs. This clonotype was sampled from a female donor with Graves disease.

The nucleotides are TGTGCCTGGAGTCGCAGCAGGCAGGATGAAGCTTTCTTT. It translates as CAWSRSRQDEAFF. The V and J segments used are TRBV30 and TRBJ1-1; too little of a D gene remains to name it. V is clipped by 2 bases and J by 7 bases, and the sequence between their germline boundaries is 14 bases long. CDR1 and CDR2 were assigned from the germline V gene (reference sequence) as GTSNPN and SVGIG. Measured from the cysteine to the phenylalanine, the CDR3 is 13 residues long. CDR3 DNA only is kept here, 39 bases in frame from base 1.